A single sample is the source of the 32 T cell receptor beta chains below, sequenced in a study of chemoradiotherapy in HPV16-positive cancers. Sequencing used immunoSEQ multiplex PCR; TCRdb keeps in-frame clones, though not all of them. The data hold 1,900 or so clones, with roughly 90% observed a single time. Source: tumor tissue, taken from a patient who underwent chemoradiotherapy. These TCRs come from a human donor with HPV-associated anogenital cancer.

The chain couples TRBV29-1 to TRBJ1-2; maybe TRBD1 (5 bases). The ends were cut back, 1 base at V and 0 bases at J, with 6 bases in the middle. The CDR3 totals 13 residues. The germline V gene encodes CDR1 SQVTM and CDR2 ANQGSEA. CDR3 DNA sequence: TGCAGCGTTGAAGCGGGGCCTAACTATGGCTACACCTTC. Residues: CSVEAGPNYGYTF.

The chain recombines TRBV29-1 with TRBJ2-3, with D perhaps matching TRBD2 (6 bases). Per the germline V gene, CDR1 is SQVTM and CDR2 is ANQGSEA. The CDR3 extends over 13 amino acids. Trimming took off 1 base at V and 5 bases at J, with 10 bases between the two ends. The CDR3: CSVEARLVDTQYF. The DNA of the CDR3 is TGCAGCGTTGAAGCCAGACTAGTAGATACGCAGTATTTT.

The chain is built from TRBV10-3 and TRBJ2-7; either TRBD1 or TRBD2 may supply D (5 bases each). V was pared by 4 bases and J by 2 bases, with 15 bases between. Germline V gene sequence: CDR1 ENHRY, CDR2 SYGVKD. The length of the CDR3 is 15 residues. The CDR3 DNA follows: TGTGCCATCAGTGTGGGGGACCTAGCAACCTACGAGCAGTACTTC. Protein product: CAISVGDLATYEQYF.

This chain joins TRBV6-5 and TRBJ2-1; possibly TRBD2 for D (6 bases). Germline CDR1 reads MNHEY; CDR2 reads SVGAGI. V was trimmed by 8 bases and J by 7 bases, leaving 15 bases between them. This CDR3 has 13 residues. DNA for the CDR3: TGTGCCAGCCGCCTCCGGGAGTCGAATGAGCAGTTCTTC. It translates to CASRLRESNEQFF.

The chain is built from TRBV7-9 and TRBJ1-1, with 9 bases fitting TRBD1. Germline V gene sequence: CDR1 SEHNR, CDR2 FQNEAQ (reference sequence). This CDR3 is built from 16 residues. V lost 5 bases and J lost 1; bases outside the gene matches: 8. In nucleotides, the CDR3 is TGTGCCAGCAGCGACCCCTGGACAGGGGCGAACACTGAAGCTTTCTTT. Amino acids: CASSDPWTGANTEAFF.

The chain uses TRBV2 and TRBJ1-1; no firm D call. V was shortened by 3 bases and J by 1 base, with 6 bases between the two germline ends. The germline gives CDR1 SNHLY, CDR2 FYNNEI. The CDR3 has 13 amino acids. The CDR3 nucleotides read TGTGCCAGCAGTGACTGGGGGAACACTGAAGCTTTCTTT. Amino acids: CASSDWGNTEAFF.

CDR3 nucleotide sequence: TGCGCCAGCAGCCAAGACCGGCCAGGGCGAGATACGCAGTATTTT. Translation gives CASSQDRPGRDTQYF. This chain links TRBV4-3 with TRBJ2-3; the D gene is possibly TRBD1 (5 bases). Germline V lookup: CDR1 LGHNA, CDR2 YSLEER. V lost 0 bases to trimming and J lost 5 bases, with 12 bases between them. CDR3 length: 15 amino acids.

The chain carries TRBV19 and TRBJ1-1; D might be TRBD1 (5 bases). CDR3 length: 15 residues. V lost 6 bases and J lost 4, with 18 bases in between. CDR1 is LNHDA and CDR2 is SQIVND in the germline V gene (reference sequence). Here the CDR3 reads CASSTAGGWGTEAFF. DNA for the CDR3: TGTGCCAGTAGCACAGCGGGGGGATGGGGCACTGAAGCTTTCTTT.

The chain combines TRBV15 with TRBJ2-7; the D is unclear. V lost 4 bases and J lost 0, with 7 bases in between. The germline V gene has CDR1 LNHNV and CDR2 YYDKDF (reference sequence). This CDR3 has 13 amino acids. CDR3 residues: CATSNGVSYEQYV. The CDR3 region has the DNA TGTGCCACCAGCAATGGGGTCTCCTACGAGCAGTACGTC.

The count of this clone is one. The rearrangement uses TRBV7-2 and TRBJ1-1; D remains unclear. CDR3 size: 15 residues. Between the trimmed V and J ends, which lost 5 bases and 5 bases, there was a span of 18 bases. The V gene's germline CDR1 is SGHTA and CDR2 FQGNSA. CDR3 loop: CASSARGRRGTEAFF. The CDR3 DNA reads TGTGCCAGCAGCGCCCGGGGAAGACGAGGGACTGAAGCTTTCTTT.

The chain joins TRBV29-1 to TRBJ2-1; D perhaps matches TRBD2 (5 bases). Germline CDR1 reads SQVTM; CDR2 reads ANQGSEA. The CDR3 totals 11 residues. V was pared by 5 bases and J by 6 bases, with 8 bases between. The CDR3 DNA follows: TGCAGCGTTTCGGGGTTCAATGAGCAGTTCTTC. Translation gives CSVSGFNEQFF.

The chain recombines TRBV30 with TRBJ1-1; no reliable D call. Per the germline V gene, CDR1 is GTSNPN and CDR2 is SVGIG (reference sequence). V gave up 4 bases and J gave up 1 base, with 13 bases separating them. The CDR3 has 14 amino acids. Here the CDR3 DNA reads TGTGCCTGGATCTTCGGCAGAAGGAACACTGAAGCTTTCTTT. Translating it yields CAWIFGRRNTEAFF.

The V gene is TRBV30, the J gene TRBJ1-1; D possibly corresponds to TRBD1 (5 bases). The CDR3 is made up of 13 amino acids. Looked up from germline, CDR1 is GTSNPN and CDR2 is SVGIG (reference sequence). V was clipped by 5 bases and J by 11 bases, with 21 bases between them. The CDR3 region is CAWLRRGFRSAFF. The CDR3 DNA follows: TGTGCCTGGCTGAGAAGGGGCTTCCGTTCGGCTTTCTTT.

V usage is TRBV5-1 and J usage is TRBJ1-2, with 8 bases fitting TRBD1. The CDR3 has 14 amino acids. Looked up from germline, CDR1 is SGHRS and CDR2 is YFSETQ. V lost 0 bases, J lost 6 bases, and 4 bases stayed unmatched. Here the CDR3 reads CASSLGDRPNGYTF. CDR3 in DNA: TGCGCCAGCAGCTTGGGGGACAGGCCTAATGGCTACACCTTC.

The CDR3 nucleotides read TGTGCCAGCAGACCCCGGACTAGCGGCTCCTACGAGCAGTACTTC. Translated: CASRPRTSGSYEQYF. This chain connects TRBV11-1 to TRBJ2-7, with TRBD2 matching 10 bases. After removal of 6 bases from V and 0 bases from J, the junction contained 5 bases not matched to a gene. There are 15 residues in the CDR3. Germline V gene data show CDR1 as SGHAT and CDR2 as FQDESV (reference sequence). Based on the CDR3 plus reference TRBV11-1 and TRBJ2-7, the full variable domain is EAEVAQSPRYKITEKSQAVAFWCDPISGHATLYWYRQILGQGPELLVQFQDESVVDDSQLPKDRFSAERLKGVDSTLKIQPAELGDSAMYLCASRPRTSGSYEQYFGPGTRLTVT.

V is TRBV27 and J is TRBJ1-5, with D possibly TRBD1 on 6 matching bases. CDR1 is MNHEY and CDR2 is SMNVEV in the germline V gene (reference sequence). The length of the CDR3 is 13 residues. Trimming shortened V by 2 bases and J by 7 bases, and 9 bases separated the two germline ends. The CDR3: CASSLGGHQPQHF. CDR3 sequence (DNA): TGTGCCAGCAGTTTAGGGGGCCACCAGCCCCAGCATTTT.

The rearrangement joins TRBV6-4 to TRBJ2-2; the D is unclear. CDR1 MRHNA and CDR2 SNTAGT come from the germline V gene. This CDR3 spans 14 amino acids. Trimming left V 3 bases short and J 0 bases short, with 5 bases between. The CDR3 sequence: CASSEQSNTGELFF. Written as DNA, the CDR3 is TGTGCCAGCAGTGAACAATCGAACACCGGGGAGCTGTTTTTT.

The genes are TRBV6-5 and TRBJ2-2; TRBD1 aligns across 10 bases. The CDR3 totals 16 residues. Germline V gene data show CDR1 as MNHEY and CDR2 as SVGAGI. V shed 6 bases, J shed 7 bases, and the junction held 11 bases outside the gene matches. The CDR3 DNA reads TGTGCCAGCAGATACAACCGGGACAGGGGCGGCGGGGAGCTGTTTTTT. Translating gives CASRYNRDRGGGELFF.

The gene calls are TRBV5-6 and TRBJ2-2, with 9 bases that match TRBD2. CDR1 SGHDT and CDR2 YYEEEE come from the germline V gene. The V gene end was trimmed by 7 bases and the J gene end by 8 bases; junction bases not matched to a gene: 9. This CDR3 is built from 14 residues. The CDR3 reads CASFGTSMSGELFF. The CDR3 bases are TGTGCCAGCTTCGGGACTAGCATGTCGGGGGAGCTGTTTTTT. Based on the CDR3 plus reference TRBV5-6 and TRBJ2-2, the full variable domain is DAGVTQSPTHLIKTRGQQVTLRCSPKSGHDTVSWYQQALGQGPQFIFQYYEEEERQRGNFPDRFSGHQFPNYSSELNVNALLLGDSALYLCASFGTSMSGELFFGEGSRLTVL.

This chain joins TRBV7-4 and TRBJ1-2; D is uncertain. The CDR3 spans 16 residues. Germline V lookup: CDR1 SGHVT, CDR2 SQSDAQ. The ends were cut back, 5 bases at V and 4 bases at J, with 20 bases in the middle. The CDR3 region is CASSIVTARKTYGYTF. The CDR3 DNA reads as TGTGCCAGCAGCATAGTTACAGCTCGAAAGACCTATGGCTACACCTTC.

V gene TRBV6-6 combines with J gene TRBJ2-3; 10 positions match TRBD2. From germline, CDR1 is MNHNY and CDR2 SVGAGI (reference sequence). CDR3 size: 15 residues. With 6 bases clipped from V and 11 bases from J, the junction kept 14 bases outside the gene matches. The CDR3 DNA follows: TGTGCCAGCAGCCTGACTAGCGGGTCCGTATTAGAGCAGTATTTT. Its translation is CASSLTSGSVLEQYF.

The chain links TRBV28 to TRBJ2-3, with D possibly TRBD2 on 5 matching bases. The germline CDR1 and CDR2 sequences are MDHEN and SYDVKM. V was pared by 6 bases and J by 0 bases, with 10 bases between. The CDR3 length is 14 residues. CDR3 amino acids: CASRGAPSTDTQYF. In DNA form, the CDR3 reads TGTGCCAGCAGGGGAGCCCCTAGCACAGATACGCAGTATTTT.

CDR3 sequence: CASRHGRGLGGYTF. Here the CDR3 DNA reads TGCGCCAGCAGGCACGGCAGGGGGCTAGGTGGCTACACCTTC. The chain carries TRBV4-1 and TRBJ1-2; 8 nucleotides align to TRBD1. Trimming removed 6 bases from V and 7 bases from J; junction bases left unmatched: 10. Per the germline V gene, CDR1 is MGHRA and CDR2 is YSYEKL. There are 14 residues in the CDR3.

In this sample, this clone turned up once. The rearrangement uses TRBV4-3 and TRBJ2-1, with 14 bases identical to TRBD2. Per the germline V gene, CDR1 is LGHNA and CDR2 is YSLEER. The CDR3 runs 17 residues. The junction had 7 bases not matched to a gene; V was cut back by 1 base and J by 8 bases. CDR3 residues: CASSQGLAGGPTDEQFF. In DNA form, the CDR3 reads TGCGCCAGCAGCCAAGGACTAGCGGGGGGGCCGACCGATGAGCAGTTCTTC.

V is TRBV4-3 and J is TRBJ1-1; D is undetermined. Trimming took 4 bases from V and 2 from J, leaving 11 bases between them. Germline V CDR1 and CDR2: LGHNA, YSLEER. CDR3 size: 14 residues. CDR3 protein: CASSLRTGNTEAFF. Here the CDR3 DNA reads TGCGCCAGCAGCCTCAGGACGGGCAACACTGAAGCTTTCTTT.

This chain uses TRBV2 with TRBJ2-7; 10 nucleotides agree with TRBD1. CDR1 and CDR2 from the germline V gene are SNHLY and FYNNEI. Unmatched junction bases numbered 5, after V lost 6 bases and J lost 0 bases. This CDR3 has 15 amino acids. The CDR3 DNA follows: TGTGCCAGCAGCGCGGACAGGGGGAGCTCCTACGAGCAGTACTTC. It is translated as CASSADRGSSYEQYF. The whole variable domain, filled in from reference TRBV2 and TRBJ2-7, reads EPEVTQTPSHQVTQMGQEVILRCVPISNHLYFYWYRQILGQKVEFLVSFYNNEISEKSEIFDDQFSVERPDGSNFTLKIRSTKLEDSAMYFCASSADRGSSYEQYFGPGTRLTVT.

This clone showed up just once. The chain has TRBV19 and TRBJ2-2, with 8 bases that match TRBD1. The trim removed 3 bases at V and 0 bases at J, leaving 3 bases unmatched. This CDR3 is built from 16 residues. Per the germline V gene, CDR1 is LNHDA and CDR2 is SQIVND (reference sequence). The CDR3 loop is CASSIGQGANTGELFF. DNA for the CDR3: TGTGCCAGTAGTATCGGACAGGGCGCGAACACCGGGGAGCTGTTTTTT.

The chain has TRBV19 and TRBJ1-3; no firm D call. V lost 5 bases and J 1 base, leaving 9 bases between the germline ends. The CDR3 totals 14 residues. Germline CDR1 is LNHDA and CDR2 is SQIVND (reference sequence). CDR3 loop: CASSSLNSGNTIYF. CDR3 sequence (DNA): TGTGCCAGTAGTTCCCTTAATTCTGGAAACACCATATATTTT.

The chain uses TRBV5-6 and TRBJ2-5; TRBD2 aligns across 8 bases. Trimming cost V 4 bases and J 4 bases; bases outside gene matches: 15. The CDR3 is made up of 17 amino acids. Germline lookup yields CDR1 SGHDT and CDR2 YYEEEE. DNA for the CDR3: TGTGCCAGCAGCCCTATACGACGGGGGGGGGCGGGAGAGACCCAGTACTTC. Amino acid sequence: CASSPIRRGGAGETQYF.

V is TRBV20-1 and J is TRBJ2-5; D remains unclear. V was pared by 6 bases and J by 4 bases, with 9 bases between. This CDR3 has 11 residues. Germline assignment: CDR1 DFQATT and CDR2 SNEGSKA (reference sequence). CDR3 nucleotides: TGCAGTGCCACCGTGGGAGAGACCCAGTACTTC. Translating it yields CSATVGETQYF.

The rearrangement links TRBV28 to TRBJ2-5; tentative D call: TRBD2 (6 bases). The closer fit of TRBJ2-7 to the DNA end suggests the J call may be wrong. Germline values: CDR1 MDHEN, CDR2 SYDVKM. The CDR3 is made up of 12 amino acids. DNA of the CDR3: TGTGCCAGCAGGGAGGGGTACTACGAGCAGTACTTC. It encodes CASREGYYEQYF.

The rearrangement links TRBV19 to TRBJ2-7; 9 bases agree with TRBD2. The CDR3 loop spans 13 amino acids. J gave up 3 bases and V 4 bases, and 1 base lay outside the gene matches. Germline CDR1 and CDR2: LNHDA and SQIVND (reference sequence). DNA of the CDR3: TGTGCCAGTAGTAGTAGCGGGAGCTACGAGCAGTACTTC. It specifies CASSSSGSYEQYF. Based on the CDR3 plus reference TRBV19 and TRBJ2-7, the full variable domain is DGGITQSPKYLFRKEGQNVTLSCEQNLNHDAMYWYRQDPGQGLRLIYYSQIVNDFQKGDIAEGYSVSREKKESFPLTVTSAQKNPTAFYLCASSSSGSYEQYFGPGTRLTVT.